This T cell receptor beta chain was observed in a study of OX40 agonist ivuxolimab in advanced cancers. The protocol was immunoSEQ multiplex PCR, while the TCRdb copy is restricted to in-frame clones and leaves out a portion. Of about 80,000 clones listed, approximately 90% were seen once; the top ten hold around 4.4%. CDR3 size: 14 residues. Germline assignment: CDR1 SGHTA and CDR2 FQGNSA. V was shortened by 0 bases and J by 0 bases, with 5 bases between the two germline ends. The V call is TRBV7-2, the J call TRBJ2-5; the D is unclear. Sample: CD4+ or CD8+ T cells sorted from blood, taken in a trial of the OX40 agonist ivuxolimab. The receptor was isolated from an adult with an advanced solid tumor such as melanoma, head and neck, liver or kidney cancer. CDR3 loop: CASSLAQHQETQYF. CDR3 coding DNA: TGTGCCAGCAGCTTAGCTCAACACCAAGAGACCCAGTACTTC.